These 22 T cell receptor beta chains were all obtained from the same sample, sequenced in a study of T cells in localized non-small cell lung cancer. Generated by immunoSEQ multiplex PCR, the TCRdb table keeps only in-frame clones and is missing some. This table holds roughly 2,600 clones, about 32% found once. The specimen was lung tumor tissue, collected before any cancer treatment. The receptor set was obtained from a woman aged 35 to 70 with stage III lung adenocarcinoma.

This clone was seen a single time. The chain carries TRBV10-2 and TRBJ2-1; D gene uncertain. Per the germline V gene, CDR1 is WSHSY and CDR2 is SAAADI. V dropped 9 bases and J dropped 3 bases, with 12 bases sitting between them. The CDR3 consists of 13 residues. This CDR3 is CASQAGSYNEQFF. CDR3 nucleotide sequence: TGCGCCAGTCAGGCCGGAAGCTACAATGAGCAGTTCTTC.

This clone was seen a handful of times. The J gene is TRBJ2-3, the V gene TRBV6-8; D call uncertain. Trimming left V 5 bases short and J 5 bases short, with 14 bases between. This CDR3 region has 14 residues. Per germline, CDR1 MNHGY and CDR2 SAAAGT. CDR3 residues: CASSLRQPVDTQYF. As DNA, the CDR3 is TGTGCCAGCAGTCTGCGGCAGCCGGTAGATACGCAGTATTTT.

This rearrangement joins TRBV19 to TRBJ1-5; maybe TRBD1 (5 bases). The germline V gene has CDR1 LNHDA and CDR2 SQIVND (reference sequence). The CDR3 is 15 residues long. V lost 0 bases and J 11 bases, leaving 17 bases between the germline ends. The CDR3 DNA reads as TGTGCCAGTAGTATAGACAGGGCCGAGGCAGAGGCCCAGCATTTT. Translated, it gives CASSIDRAEAEAQHF. The complete variable domain, with remaining parts taken from reference TRBV19 and TRBJ1-5, reads DGGITQSPKYLFRKEGQNVTLSCEQNLNHDAMYWYRQDPGQGLRLIYYSQIVNDFQKGDIAEGYSVSREKKESFPLTVTSAQKNPTAFYLCASSIDRAEAEAQHFGDGTRLSIL.

This clone was detected a few times. DNA of the CDR3: TGTGCCAGCAGTTACGGGACGGGTACCTATGGCTACACCTTC. It encodes CASSYGTGTYGYTF. V is TRBV6-8 and J is TRBJ1-2, with TRBD1 as a possible D gene (5 bases). V was clipped by 2 bases and J by 4 bases, with 11 bases between them. The CDR3 covers 14 residues. From germline, CDR1 is MNHGY and CDR2 SAAAGT.

This chain connects TRBV14 to TRBJ2-1; 9 bases agree with TRBD1. The CDR3 covers 18 residues. The ends lost 0 bases at V and 8 bases at J; junction bases unmatched: 14. Germline V gives CDR1 SGHDN, CDR2 FVKESK. CDR3 sequence: CASSQDPLQGAYGDEQFF. CDR3 bases: TGTGCCAGCAGCCAAGACCCCTTACAGGGGGCTTATGGGGATGAGCAGTTCTTC.

The V and J genes are TRBV6-8 and TRBJ2-1; D unresolved. The V gene's germline CDR1 is MNHGY and CDR2 SAAAGT. Trimming removed 6 bases from V and 9 bases from J, with 15 bases in between. This CDR3 comprises 13 residues. The CDR3 DNA follows: TGTGCCAGCAGCCTTTCGGAGCGTAGTGAGCAGTTCTTC. It is translated as CASSLSERSEQFF.

The chain carries TRBV28 and TRBJ2-7; 10 positions match TRBD1. The V segment lost 6 bases and the J segment 0 bases; nucleotides outside the gene matches: 8. CDR3 length: 16 residues. Germline V CDR1 and CDR2: MDHEN, SYDVKM. This CDR3 reads CASRSYGQGGSYEQYF. CDR3 sequence (DNA): TGTGCCAGCAGAAGCTACGGACAGGGGGGCTCCTACGAGCAGTACTTC.

This sequence joins TRBV18 and TRBJ2-5; unclear D gene. CDR3 length equals 15 residues. Germline CDR1 reads KGHSH; CDR2 reads LQKENI. Trimming took off 2 bases at V and 5 bases at J, with 15 bases between the two ends. The CDR3 sequence is CASSPKGSNIETQYF. The DNA for the CDR3 is TGTGCCAGCTCACCAAAGGGATCCAACATCGAGACCCAGTACTTC.

The gene calls are TRBV10-3 and TRBJ1-4; D unresolved. The CDR3 sequence is 12 residues long. With 4 bases removed from V and 14 bases from J, the gap between germline ends came to 14 bases. CDR1 and CDR2 (germline): ENHRY, SYGVKD. For the CDR3, the DNA is TGTGCCATCAGTGCCACGGAGGGTGAGCTGTTTTTT. The encoded protein is CAISATEGELFF.

This clone showed up just a few times. The rearrangement joins TRBV11-3 to TRBJ2-3, with D perhaps TRBD1 (6 bases). With 3 bases removed from V and 4 bases from J, the gap between germline ends came to 14 bases. The CDR3 consists of 15 residues. The germline V gene encodes CDR1 SGHNT and CDR2 YENEEA. CDR3: CASSLAGAAADTQYF. DNA of the CDR3: TGTGCCAGCAGCTTGGCAGGGGCAGCGGCAGATACGCAGTATTTT.

This clone has just a few counts. The chain is built from TRBV2 and TRBJ1-6; the D gene is possibly TRBD1 (6 bases). Per the germline V gene, CDR1 is SNHLY and CDR2 is FYNNEI. The V and J ends lost 2 bases and 7 bases respectively, with 15 bases between them. This CDR3 has 16 amino acids. Written as DNA, the CDR3 is TGTGCCAGCAGTGAAAGGGGGGCAGGGACCAATTCACCCCTCCACTTT. It yields the protein CASSERGAGTNSPLHF.

This clone ranks as medium-sized (0.01 to 0.1%). The chain has TRBV6-8 and TRBJ1-1, with D maybe TRBD1 (6 bases). The length of the CDR3 is 13 residues. Looked up from germline, CDR1 is MNHGY and CDR2 is SAAAGT. V was trimmed by 6 bases and J by 2 bases, leaving 10 bases between them. The CDR3 nucleotides are TGTGCCAGCAGCTGGGGGGCAAACACTGAAGCTTTCTTT. Translated: CASSWGANTEAFF.

This clone was counted between two and nine times. The V gene is TRBV9, the J gene TRBJ2-7, with 9 bases lining up with TRBD2. CDR3 size: 15 residues. Germline values: CDR1 SGDLS, CDR2 YYNGEE. J was trimmed by 4 bases and V by 5 bases; bases with no gene match: 10. The CDR3 region is CASSDRAGGPYEQYF. CDR3 sequence (DNA): TGTGCCAGCAGTGATAGGGCGGGAGGGCCTTACGAGCAGTACTTC.

This clone was counted a few times. DNA of the CDR3: TGTGCCAGCAGTGAAGTACTGCTCGGGAACACTGAAGCTTTCTTT. This gives the protein CASSEVLLGNTEAFF. The J gene is TRBJ1-1, the V gene TRBV2, with D uncertain. In germline, CDR1 is SNHLY, CDR2 FYNNEI. V shed 1 base and J shed 1 base, with 10 bases lying between them. The CDR3 covers 15 residues.

The gene calls are TRBV28 and TRBJ2-1; maybe TRBD2 (6 bases). The CDR3 is 12 residues long. Trimming left V 8 bases short and J 4 bases short, with 9 bases between. The V gene's germline CDR1 is MDHEN and CDR2 SYDVKM. In DNA form, the CDR3 reads TGTGCCAGCGGCGGGACTTACAATGAGCAGTTCTTC. Residues: CASGGTYNEQFF.

Only a few counts were recorded for this clone. The chain carries TRBV5-1 and TRBJ2-1, with TRBD2 identical over 9 bases. J was trimmed by 7 bases and V by 4 bases; bases with no gene match: 6. The CDR3 runs 14 residues. From germline, CDR1 is SGHRS and CDR2 YFSETQ. CDR3 DNA sequence: TGCGCCAGCAGCAAGGGGACTAGCCGGAATGAGCAGTTCTTC. It translates to CASSKGTSRNEQFF.

The J gene is TRBJ2-7, the V gene TRBV19; D is perhaps TRBD2 (5 bases). CDR1 and CDR2 from the germline V gene are LNHDA and SQIVND (reference sequence). Trimming stripped 0 bases from V and 0 bases from J, with 9 bases between. The CDR3 loop spans 15 amino acids. The CDR3 loop reads CASSIEAGSSYEQYF. CDR3 nucleotides: TGTGCCAGTAGTATAGAGGCGGGCAGCTCCTACGAGCAGTACTTC.

This chain joins TRBV6-8 and TRBJ1-2; possibly TRBD1 for D (6 bases). The CDR3 is 16 amino acids. V lost 8 bases to trimming and J lost 3 bases, with 22 bases between them. Germline-derived CDR1 and CDR2 are MNHGY and SAAAGT. Here the CDR3 DNA reads TGTGCCAGCCAGGGGTGGAGCGCTCCGAATTACTATGGCTACACCTTC. Its translation is CASQGWSAPNYYGYTF.

This clone was seen a handful of times. Here the CDR3 DNA reads TGTGCCAGCAGTGCAGTTTGGGATACGCAGTATTTT. Its protein is CASSAVWDTQYF. The chain has TRBV28 and TRBJ2-3; D remains unclear. Germline CDR1 and CDR2: MDHEN and SYDVKM. The V gene lost 5 bases and the J gene lost 6 bases, with 9 bases spanning the gap. This CDR3 has 12 amino acids.

This clone ranks as medium-sized. The genes are TRBV11-3 and TRBJ2-1, with 7 bases identical to TRBD2. The germline gives CDR1 SGHNT, CDR2 YENEEA. The CDR3 runs 14 residues. V lost 8 bases to trimming and J lost 2 bases; unmatched junction nucleotides: 6. The CDR3 nucleotides read TGTGCCAGCTCTAGCGGCCCTACCTACAATGAGCAGTTCTTC. It codes for CASSSGPTYNEQFF.

The chain is built from TRBV28 and TRBJ2-1; 7 nucleotides line up with TRBD2. This CDR3 contains 13 residues. The V and J ends lost 2 bases and 10 bases, in that order; junction bases with no gene match: 5. The germline V gene encodes CDR1 MDHEN and CDR2 SYDVKM. As DNA, the CDR3 is TGTGCCAGCAGTTTAGCGGGAGTGGGGGAGCAGTTCTTC. This gives the protein CASSLAGVGEQFF.

This clone was detected only a few times. The CDR3 DNA reads as TGTGCCAGCAGTAAGGGGGCCTCACAGGCAACAAACTATGGCTACACCTTC. It yields the protein CASSKGASQATNYGYTF. This chain joins TRBV6-8 and TRBJ1-2, with TRBD1 matching over 7 bases. CDR3 length: 17 residues. V was pared by 5 bases and J by 2 bases, with 14 bases of the junction left unmatched. Germline V gives CDR1 MNHGY, CDR2 SAAAGT.